This T cell receptor (beta chain) came from a study of shared clonotypes between healthy human individuals. An assay was performed, and its level was deep. Authors' analysis steps: There were no quality scores in the junction-only immunoSEQ sequences, so filtering differed. The assay was immunoSEQ multiplex PCR, and TCRdb's table has in-frame clones only and misses some. The V and J calls and clone size come from that table; D and trimming were worked out from the DNA. The table has about 2.4 million clones, more than 85% seen once; the top ten hold around 0.4%. CD45RA-negative memory and CD45RA+ naive subsets were split from the CD4+ cells. In the case of this clone: What it binds is not known.

Study observations and caveats: The genetic and exposure-history diversity represented was limited by few donors.

V shed 2 bases and J shed 0 bases, with 10 bases lying between them. Germline CDR1 SQVTM, CDR2 ANQGSEA. The CDR3 runs 15 residues. This TCR derives from a man between 18 and 29 years old in good health. Some clones in this sample may be carry-over from other donors' samples. Sequencing was done on a sample of naive CD4+ T cells from PBMCs. Subset indicated: CD45RA+ positively selected. This chain uses TRBV29-1 with TRBJ1-4; no firm D call. CDR3: CSVESDGATNEKLFF. CDR3 in DNA: TGCAGCGTTGAATCCGATGGGGCAACTAATGAAAAACTGTTTTTT.